Presented here are 29 T cell receptor beta chains from one specimen sequenced in a study of HIV-infected children after antiretroviral therapy interruption. The treatment denotes: PENTA 11 planned treatment interruption arm or continuous ART arm. The TCR library was built from RNA with a 3' RACE protocol and unique molecular identifiers. TCRdb re-called the 3' RACE reads through MiXCR, storing one row per CDR3 protein. This sample has approximately 96,000 distinct CDR3 sequences, with roughly 6.4% found just once. The specimen comprised CD45RA+ CD4+ T cells from PBMCs, pooled from several time points, sampled from a donor given antiretroviral therapy, either interrupted or continuous. Subset defined: naive CD4+ CD45RA+ CD45RO- T cells. These receptors originate from a pool of human donors with HIV.

The table lists this clonotype with many counts. V usage is TRBV2 and J usage is TRBJ2-3; a weak D match, TRBD1 (6 bases). V was clipped by 7 bases and J by 4 bases, with 9 bases between them. From germline, CDR1 is SNHLY and CDR2 FYNNEI. This CDR3 is built from 12 residues. The CDR3 protein is CASNNRADTQYF. The CDR3 coding sequence is TGTGCCAGCAACAACAGGGCAGATACGCAGTATTTT.

This clonotype came up many times. This chain links TRBV29-1 with TRBJ2-1; tentatively, D is TRBD2 (6 bases). The CDR3 loop spans 11 amino acids. CDR1 is SQVTM, CDR2 ANQGSEA, per germline. V dropped 0 bases and J dropped 12 bases, with 9 bases sitting between them. DNA of the CDR3: TGCAGCGTTGAAGAGAGGGGAGGGCAGTTCTTC. It is translated as CSVEERGGQFF.

This clonotype has ten or more counts. The rearrangement joins TRBV28 to TRBJ2-2; D possibly corresponds to TRBD2 (6 bases). The CDR3 sequence is 15 residues long. Per the germline V gene, CDR1 is MDHEN and CDR2 is SYDVKM. V was cut by 3 bases and J by 6 bases, with 14 bases left in between. The CDR3, as DNA: TGTGCCAGCAGTTTTTCGGGCGGGGATCCCGGGGAGCTGTTTTTT. It codes for CASSFSGGDPGELFF. Filled out from reference TRBV28 and TRBJ2-2, the complete variable domain reads DVKVTQSSRYLVKRTGEKVFLECVQDMDHENMFWYRQDPGLGLRLIYFSYDVKMKEKGDIPEGYSVSREKKERFSLILESASTNQTSMYLCASSFSGGDPGELFFGEGSRLTVL.

This chain uses TRBV10-2 with TRBJ2-1; TRBD2 aligns across 10 bases. The CDR3 extends over 14 amino acids. V gave up 4 bases and J gave up 4 bases; unmatched junction bases: 1. Germline V gives CDR1 WSHSY, CDR2 SAAADI. The CDR3 DNA reads as TGCGCCAGCAGTGGTAGCGGGGGGTACAATGAGCAGTTCTTC. Translating it yields CASSGSGGYNEQFF.

The chain is built from TRBV5-1 and TRBJ2-3; D unclear. The V and J ends lost 2 bases and 6 bases respectively, with 16 bases between them. The CDR3 runs 15 residues. Germline V lookup: CDR1 SGHRS, CDR2 YFSETQ. Here the CDR3 reads CASSFNPALVDTQYF. The CDR3 DNA reads TGCGCCAGCAGCTTTAATCCAGCTCTAGTGGATACGCAGTATTTT. Supplemented by reference TRBV5-1 and TRBJ2-3, the full variable domain reads KAGVTQTPRYLIKTRGQQVTLSCSPISGHRSVSWYQQTPGQGLQFLFEYFSETQRNKGNFPGRFSGRQFSNSRSEMNVSTLELGDSALYLCASSFNPALVDTQYFGPGTRLTVL.

Ten or more counts support this clonotype. This rearrangement joins TRBV14 to TRBJ2-5; 7 bases line up with TRBD1. Trimming removed 0 bases from V and 3 bases from J; junction bases left unmatched: 1. CDR1 is SGHDN and CDR2 is FVKESK in the germline V gene. This CDR3 has 14 residues. CDR3 DNA: TGTGCCAGCAGCCAAGAAACAGGGGAAGAGACCCAGTACTTC. The encoded protein is CASSQETGEETQYF.

This clonotype showed up many times. The CDR3 DNA is TGCGCCAGCAGTCCCACACGAGCCAAAAACATTCAGTACTTC. This codes for CASSPTRAKNIQYF. V gene TRBV5-1 combines with J gene TRBJ2-4; D gene unclear. CDR1 is SGHRS and CDR2 is YFSETQ in the germline V gene. With 5 bases removed from V and 0 bases from J, the gap between germline ends came to 9 bases. The CDR3 is 14 residues long.

In its sample, this clonotype was seen many times. This sequence joins TRBV6-2 or TRBV6-3 and TRBJ2-7; 8 nucleotides align to TRBD2. V gave up 6 bases and J gave up 2 bases; unmatched junction bases: 6. This CDR3 is 14 amino acids long. Germline CDR1 MNHEY, CDR2 SVGEGT. CDR3 protein: CASRLTSATYEQYF. The CDR3 nucleotides read TGTGCCAGCAGATTGACTAGCGCGACCTACGAGCAGTACTTC.

This clonotype was seen only a few times. This chain uses TRBV7-3 with TRBJ2-1; 12 bases fit TRBD2. Germline V lookup: CDR1 SGHTA, CDR2 FQGTGA. V lost 4 bases to trimming and J lost 0 bases; unmatched junction nucleotides: 1. The CDR3 has 16 residues. DNA of the CDR3: TGTGCCAGCAGCTCTAGCGGGGGGGTCTCCTACAATGAGCAGTTCTTC. It translates to CASSSSGGVSYNEQFF.

At least ten counts were recorded for this clonotype. This chain connects TRBV5-4 to TRBJ2-1; a weak D match, TRBD1 (6 bases). This CDR3 comprises 16 residues. The V end was cut by 1 base, the J end by 8 bases, with 19 bases between. Germline V lookup: CDR1 SGHNT, CDR2 YYREEE (reference sequence). In DNA, the CDR3 is TGTGCCAGCAGCTTGAGGGGGACACTGAAGAGAGATGAGCAGTTCTTC. Its translation is CASSLRGTLKRDEQFF.

This clonotype showed up many times. The J gene is TRBJ2-3, the V gene TRBV2; D gene unclear. The V gene's germline CDR1 is SNHLY and CDR2 FYNNEI. V lost 9 bases and J lost 5, with 18 bases in between. The CDR3 length is 14 residues. The CDR3 sequence is CASCEFGLGDTQYF. CDR3 in DNA: TGTGCCAGTTGCGAGTTCGGTTTGGGAGATACGCAGTATTTT.

This clonotype came up once. This may come from a read error, since a much larger clone is one base off. The rearrangement links TRBV29-1 to TRBJ1-1; D is possibly TRBD1 (6 bases). The CDR3 is 13 residues long. The V gene's germline CDR1 is SQVTM and CDR2 ANQGSEA. The V and J ends lost 8 bases and 3 bases respectively, with 16 bases between them. Here the CDR3 DNA reads TGCAGCTCCACGCGAGCAGGGGACACTGAAGCTTTCTTT. Its translation is CSSTRAGDTEAFF. Together with reference TRBV29-1 and TRBJ1-1, the CDR3 gives the full variable domain: SAVISQKPSRDICQRGTSLTIQCQVDSQVTMMFWYRQQPGQSLTLIATANQGSEATYESGFVIDKFPISRPNLTFSTLTVSNMSPEDSSIYLCSSTRAGDTEAFFGQGTRLTVV.

This clonotype has more than one count but fewer than ten. The chain employs TRBV5-1 and TRBJ1-2; D gene unclear. CDR1 is SGHRS, CDR2 YFSETQ, per germline. This CDR3 has 14 amino acids. Trimming removed 0 bases from V and 1 base from J, with 7 bases in between. CDR3 coding DNA: TGCGCCAGCAGCTTGGTGTCTAATAACTATGGCTACACCTTC. Protein product: CASSLVSNNYGYTF.

This clonotype appeared many times. V gene TRBV28 combines with J gene TRBJ1-5; the D is unclear. The CDR3 loop spans 12 amino acids. V lost 6 bases to trimming and J lost 6 bases, with 9 bases between them. Germline loops: CDR1 MDHEN, CDR2 SYDVKM. The CDR3 DNA is TGTGCCAGCAGATTGGGGTTTCAGCCCCAGCATTTT. It specifies CASRLGFQPQHF.

This clonotype was picked up many times. This chain joins TRBV7-9 and TRBJ2-5, with D unclear. Looked up from germline, CDR1 is SEHNR and CDR2 is FQNEAQ (reference sequence). V gave up 5 bases and J gave up 5 bases, with 6 bases separating them. The CDR3 consists of 11 residues. This chain's CDR3 is CASSERETQYF. For the CDR3, the DNA is TGTGCCAGCAGCGAAAGGGAGACCCAGTACTTC.

At least ten counts were recorded for this clonotype. V is TRBV19 and J is TRBJ2-7; 7 nucleotides agree with TRBD1. The V gene end was trimmed by 5 bases and the J gene end by 1 base; junction bases not matched to a gene: 11. The CDR3 extends over 16 amino acids. The germline V gene encodes CDR1 LNHDA and CDR2 SQIVND (reference sequence). CDR3 bases: TGTGCCAGTAGTTTTCGCCGGGACAGTGGGTCCTACGAGCAGTACTTC. Protein sequence: CASSFRRDSGSYEQYF.

There are many counts of this clonotype. The chain recombines TRBV25-1 with TRBJ1-1; D is perhaps TRBD1 (5 bases). CDR3 size: 21 residues. CDR1 is MGHDK, CDR2 SYGVNS, per germline. V was pared by 1 base and J by 0 bases, with 27 bases between. The CDR3 here is CASSELSSPPGLDLVNTEAFF. CDR3 coding DNA: TGTGCCAGCAGTGAATTGTCATCCCCCCCAGGGTTAGATTTGGTGAACACTGAAGCTTTCTTT.

This clonotype was observed at least ten times. The V gene is TRBV2, the J gene TRBJ2-5; D ambiguous. Germline V CDR1 and CDR2: SNHLY, FYNNEI. CDR3 length: 11 residues. V dropped 6 bases and J dropped 9 bases, with 11 bases sitting between them. The CDR3 DNA sequence: TGTGCCAGCAGCCTTATATCCCCCCAGTACTTC. Translating it yields CASSLISPQYF.

In this sample, this clonotype turned up many times. The rearrangement uses TRBV6-6 and TRBJ1-4; possible D gene TRBD1, 6 bases. V was pared by 4 bases and J by 1 base, with 7 bases between. This CDR3 has 14 amino acids. From germline, CDR1 is MNHNY and CDR2 SVGAGI (reference sequence). The CDR3 is CASSLQGTNEKLFF. Written as DNA, the CDR3 is TGTGCCAGCAGTTTACAGGGAACTAATGAAAAACTGTTTTTT.

CDR3 residues: CASSFDRGNQPQHF. For the CDR3, the DNA is TGTGCCAGCAGCTTCGACAGGGGTAATCAGCCCCAGCATTTT. V and J are TRBV7-2 and TRBJ1-5; 8 nucleotides align to TRBD1. The CDR3 has 14 amino acids. Germline V gene data show CDR1 as SGHTA and CDR2 as FQGNSA. Trimming removed 3 bases from V and 4 bases from J; junction bases left unmatched: 2.

Ten or more counts support this clonotype. The chain combines TRBV20-1 with TRBJ1-1; D is possibly TRBD1 (6 bases). The CDR3 spans 14 residues. Between the trimmed V and J ends, which lost 3 bases and 1 base, there was a span of 12 bases. Germline V lookup: CDR1 DFQATT, CDR2 SNEGSKA (reference sequence). The CDR3 DNA sequence: TGCAGTGCTAGCACACAGGGCTGGAACACTGAAGCTTTCTTT. Protein product: CSASTQGWNTEAFF.

This clonotype was found many times. The chain links TRBV2 to TRBJ2-7, with unresolved D. The V gene's germline CDR1 is SNHLY and CDR2 FYNNEI. V gave up 11 bases and J gave up 3 bases, with 14 bases separating them. This CDR3 is built from 12 residues. CDR3 sequence (DNA): TGTGCCTCCCACTTGCAGATCTACGAGCAGTACTTC. Protein product: CASHLQIYEQYF.

Written as DNA, the CDR3 is TGTGCCAGCAGCTTGCTTCCTGGGACCAGGGACGAGCAGTACTTC. Its translation: CASSLLPGTRDEQYF. The chain recombines TRBV5-6 with TRBJ2-7; D might be TRBD1 or TRBD2, each matching 5 bases. V dropped 1 base and J dropped 5 bases, with 16 bases sitting between them. The CDR3 sequence is 15 residues long. Germline CDR1 reads SGHDT; CDR2 reads YYEEEE.

This clonotype was seen at least ten times. The V and J genes are TRBV10-2 and TRBJ2-4; 8 bases agree with TRBD2. The CDR3 totals 15 residues. Germline CDR1 reads WSHSY; CDR2 reads SAAADI. V gave up 7 bases and J gave up 6 bases; unmatched junction bases: 11. The CDR3 sequence is CASTQPGTSANIQYF. The CDR3 bases are TGCGCCAGCACTCAACCCGGGACTAGTGCAAACATTCAGTACTTC.

This clonotype was seen at least ten times. The CDR3 DNA sequence: TGCAGTGCTAGAGATCAGGGAGTGGACTACGAGCAGTACTTC. Protein: CSARDQGVDYEQYF. The chain joins TRBV20-1 to TRBJ2-7; TRBD1 or TRBD2 may be the D gene (5 bases each). The V gene's germline CDR1 is DFQATT and CDR2 SNEGSKA (reference sequence). This CDR3 comprises 14 residues. V lost 0 bases to trimming and J lost 3 bases, with 12 bases between them.

The chain recombines TRBV10-1 with TRBJ2-5, with unresolved D. Germline loops: CDR1 WNHNN, CDR2 SYGVQD (reference sequence). This CDR3 contains 17 residues. The germline V and J ends were trimmed by 3 bases and 5 bases, with 22 bases remaining between them. The CDR3, as DNA: TGCGCCAGCAGTGACCTTCCCGCCGCGTTCGGCGCCGAGACCCAGTACTTC. Its translation is CASSDLPAAFGAETQYF.

This clonotype was found many times. J is TRBJ2-5 and V is TRBV5-1, with D maybe TRBD1 (5 bases). Germline-derived CDR1 and CDR2 are SGHRS and YFSETQ. The CDR3 has 14 amino acids. Trimming left V 5 bases short and J 2 bases short, with 13 bases between. CDR3 residues: CASRHDSAQETQYF. CDR3 DNA: TGCGCCAGCAGGCATGACAGCGCTCAAGAGACCCAGTACTTC.

Ten or more counts support this clonotype. The chain uses TRBV4-1 and TRBJ2-1; 10 bases are shared with TRBD1. CDR3 length: 16 amino acids. V was pared by 5 bases and J by 3 bases, with 7 bases of the junction left unmatched. Germline CDR1 MGHRA, CDR2 YSYEKL. The CDR3 sequence: CASSARTGGDYNEQFF. The CDR3 bases are TGCGCCAGCAGCGCTCGGACAGGGGGAGACTACAATGAGCAGTTCTTC.

This clonotype showed up many times. The V call is TRBV19, the J call TRBJ1-1; D not certain. The V gene's germline CDR1 is LNHDA and CDR2 SQIVND (reference sequence). This CDR3 region has 14 residues. Trimming shortened V by 2 bases and J by 1 base, and 8 bases separated the two germline ends. CDR3 in amino acids: CASSILGGNTEAFF. In nucleotides, the CDR3 is TGTGCCAGTAGTATATTGGGTGGGAACACTGAAGCTTTCTTT.